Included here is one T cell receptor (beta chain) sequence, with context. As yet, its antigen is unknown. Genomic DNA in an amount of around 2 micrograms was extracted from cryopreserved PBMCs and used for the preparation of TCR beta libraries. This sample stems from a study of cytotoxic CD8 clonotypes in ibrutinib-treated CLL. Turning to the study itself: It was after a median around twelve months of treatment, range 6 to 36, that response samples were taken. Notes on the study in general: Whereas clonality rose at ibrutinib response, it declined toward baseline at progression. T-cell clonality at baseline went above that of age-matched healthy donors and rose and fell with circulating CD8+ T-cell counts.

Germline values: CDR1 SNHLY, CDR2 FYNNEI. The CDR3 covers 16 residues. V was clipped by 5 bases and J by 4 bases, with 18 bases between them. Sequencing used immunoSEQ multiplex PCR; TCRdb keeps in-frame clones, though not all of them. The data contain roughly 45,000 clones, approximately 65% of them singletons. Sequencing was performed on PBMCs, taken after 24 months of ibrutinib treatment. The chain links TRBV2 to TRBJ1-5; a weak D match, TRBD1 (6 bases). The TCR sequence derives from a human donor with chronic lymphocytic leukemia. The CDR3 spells CASSPGARGWNQPQHF. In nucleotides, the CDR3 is TGTGCCAGCAGTCCAGGGGCCAGGGGTTGGAATCAGCCCCAGCATTTT.